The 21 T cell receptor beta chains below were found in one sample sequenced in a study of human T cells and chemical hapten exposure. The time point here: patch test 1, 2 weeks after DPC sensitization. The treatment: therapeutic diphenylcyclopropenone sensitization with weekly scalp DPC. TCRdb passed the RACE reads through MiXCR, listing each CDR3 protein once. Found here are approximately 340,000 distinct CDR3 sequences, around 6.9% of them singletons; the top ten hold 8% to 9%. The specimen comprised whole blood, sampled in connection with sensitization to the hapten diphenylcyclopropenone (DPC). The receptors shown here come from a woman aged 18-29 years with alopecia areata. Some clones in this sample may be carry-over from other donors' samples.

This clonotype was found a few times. The CDR3 protein is CASSPKGTGTASYEQYF. The CDR3 DNA sequence: TGTGCCAGCAGCCCAAAAGGGACAGGCACAGCCTCCTACGAGCAGTACTTC. The chain links TRBV7-9 to TRBJ2-7; 8 nucleotides line up with TRBD1. There are 17 residues in the CDR3. Germline CDR1 reads SEHNR; CDR2 reads FQNEAQ (reference sequence). Trimming cost V 5 bases and J 0 bases; bases outside gene matches: 12.

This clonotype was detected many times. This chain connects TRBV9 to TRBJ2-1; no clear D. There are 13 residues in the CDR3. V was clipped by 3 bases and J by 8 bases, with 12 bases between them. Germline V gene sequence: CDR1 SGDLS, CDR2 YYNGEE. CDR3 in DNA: TGTGCCAGCAGCGCGATCCTTAATTATGAGCAGTTCTTC. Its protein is CASSAILNYEQFF.

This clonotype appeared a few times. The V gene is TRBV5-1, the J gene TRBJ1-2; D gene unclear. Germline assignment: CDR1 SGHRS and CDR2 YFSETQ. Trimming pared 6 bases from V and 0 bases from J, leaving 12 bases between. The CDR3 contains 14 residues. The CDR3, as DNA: TGCGCCAGCACTCTCGACCCTGCTAACTATGGCTACACCTTC. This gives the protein CASTLDPANYGYTF.

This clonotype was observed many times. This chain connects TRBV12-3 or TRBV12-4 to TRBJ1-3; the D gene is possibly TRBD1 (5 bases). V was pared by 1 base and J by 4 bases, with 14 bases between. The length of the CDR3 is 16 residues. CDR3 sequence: CASSLGVSGTGNTIYF. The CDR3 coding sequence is TGTGCCAGCAGTTTAGGAGTCTCAGGGACGGGAAACACCATATATTTT.

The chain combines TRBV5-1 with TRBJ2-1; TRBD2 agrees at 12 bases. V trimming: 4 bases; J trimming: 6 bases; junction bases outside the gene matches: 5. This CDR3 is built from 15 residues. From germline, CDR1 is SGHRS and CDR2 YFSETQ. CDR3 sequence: CASSPGLAGPNEQFF. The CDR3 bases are TGCGCCAGCAGCCCGGGACTAGCGGGTCCCAATGAGCAGTTCTTC.

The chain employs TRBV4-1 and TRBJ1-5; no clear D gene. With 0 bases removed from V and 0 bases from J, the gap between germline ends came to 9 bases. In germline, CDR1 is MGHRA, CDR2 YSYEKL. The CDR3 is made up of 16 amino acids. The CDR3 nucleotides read TGCGCCAGCAGCCAAGACCCCCTTGGTAGCAATCAGCCCCAGCATTTT. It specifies CASSQDPLGSNQPQHF.

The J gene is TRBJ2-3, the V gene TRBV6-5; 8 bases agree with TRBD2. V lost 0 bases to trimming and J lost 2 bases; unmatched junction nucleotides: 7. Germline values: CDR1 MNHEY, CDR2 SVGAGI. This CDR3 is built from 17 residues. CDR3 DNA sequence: TGTGCCAGCAGTTACTCCTGGGCGGGGGGCACCACAGATACGCAGTATTTT. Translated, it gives CASSYSWAGGTTDTQYF.

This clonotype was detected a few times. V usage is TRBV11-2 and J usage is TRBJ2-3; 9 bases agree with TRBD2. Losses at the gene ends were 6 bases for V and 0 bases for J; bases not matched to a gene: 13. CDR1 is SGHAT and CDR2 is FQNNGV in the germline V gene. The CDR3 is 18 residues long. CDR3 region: CASSHLVGSGGSTDTQYF. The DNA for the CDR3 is TGTGCCAGCAGTCATCTCGTTGGTAGCGGGGGAAGCACAGATACGCAGTATTTT.

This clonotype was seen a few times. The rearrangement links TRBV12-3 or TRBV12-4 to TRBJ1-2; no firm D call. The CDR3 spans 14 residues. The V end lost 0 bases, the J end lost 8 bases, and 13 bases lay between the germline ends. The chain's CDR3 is CASSLASRGPGYTF. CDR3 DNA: TGTGCCAGCAGTTTAGCCAGTAGAGGTCCAGGCTACACCTTC.

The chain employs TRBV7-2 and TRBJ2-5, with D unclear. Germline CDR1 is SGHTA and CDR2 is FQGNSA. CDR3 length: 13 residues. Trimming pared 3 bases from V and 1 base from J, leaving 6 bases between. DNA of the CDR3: TGTGCCAGCAGCTTTACAGTCCAAGAGACCCAGTACTTC. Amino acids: CASSFTVQETQYF.

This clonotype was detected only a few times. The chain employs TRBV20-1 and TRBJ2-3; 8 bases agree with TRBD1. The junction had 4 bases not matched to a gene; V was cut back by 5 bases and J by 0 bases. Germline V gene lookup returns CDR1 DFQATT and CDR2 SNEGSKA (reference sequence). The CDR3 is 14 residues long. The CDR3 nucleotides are TGCAGTGCTGGGGGACAGGCGAGCACAGATACGCAGTATTTT. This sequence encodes CSAGGQASTDTQYF.

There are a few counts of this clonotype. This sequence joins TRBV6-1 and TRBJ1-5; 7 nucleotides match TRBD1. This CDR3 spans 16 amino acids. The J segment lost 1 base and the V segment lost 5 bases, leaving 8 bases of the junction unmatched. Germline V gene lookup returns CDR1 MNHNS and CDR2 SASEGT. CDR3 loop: CASSRHRGGSNQPQHF. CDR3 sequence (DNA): TGTGCCAGCAGTCGCCACAGGGGAGGGAGCAATCAGCCCCAGCATTTT.

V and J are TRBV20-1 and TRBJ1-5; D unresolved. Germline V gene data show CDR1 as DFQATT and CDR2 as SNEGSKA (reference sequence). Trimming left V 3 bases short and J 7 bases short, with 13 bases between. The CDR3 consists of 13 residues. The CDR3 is CSARVGIEQPQHF. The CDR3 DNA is TGCAGTGCTAGGGTCGGAATTGAGCAGCCCCAGCATTTT.

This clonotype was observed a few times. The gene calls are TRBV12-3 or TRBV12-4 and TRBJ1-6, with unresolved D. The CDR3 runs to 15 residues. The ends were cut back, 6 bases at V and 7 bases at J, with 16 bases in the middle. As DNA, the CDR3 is TGTGCCAGCAGCTGGCCTGACGGGAGAAATTCACCCCTCCACTTT. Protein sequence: CASSWPDGRNSPLHF.

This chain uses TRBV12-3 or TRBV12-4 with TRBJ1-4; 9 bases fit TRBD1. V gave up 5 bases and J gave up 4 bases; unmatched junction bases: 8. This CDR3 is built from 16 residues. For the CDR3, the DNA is TGTGCCAGCAGTCCAGGGACAGGGCAAAGTAATGAAAAACTGTTTTTT. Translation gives CASSPGTGQSNEKLFF.

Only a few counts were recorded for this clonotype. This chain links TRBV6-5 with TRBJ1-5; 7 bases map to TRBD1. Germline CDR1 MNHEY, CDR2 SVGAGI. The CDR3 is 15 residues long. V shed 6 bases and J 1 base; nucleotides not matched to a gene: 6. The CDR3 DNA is TGTGCCAGCAGCCTAACAGGGGCGAGCAATCAGCCCCAGCATTTT. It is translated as CASSLTGASNQPQHF.

The CDR3 nucleotides are TGTGCCAGCAGCCAAGATGACAGGGGAAGATTAAGCAATCAGCCCCAGCATTTT. As protein: CASSQDDRGRLSNQPQHF. The V gene is TRBV14, the J gene TRBJ1-5; 8 nucleotides match TRBD1. This CDR3 region has 18 residues. Per germline, CDR1 SGHDN and CDR2 FVKESK. The J segment lost 1 base and the V segment lost 0 bases, leaving 8 bases of the junction unmatched.

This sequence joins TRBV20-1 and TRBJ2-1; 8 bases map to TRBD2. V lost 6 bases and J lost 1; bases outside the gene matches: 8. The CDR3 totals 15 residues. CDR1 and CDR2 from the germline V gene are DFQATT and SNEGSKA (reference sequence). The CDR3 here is CSAVQRGRSYNEQFF. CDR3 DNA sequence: TGCAGTGCCGTCCAGCGGGGGAGATCCTACAATGAGCAGTTCTTC.

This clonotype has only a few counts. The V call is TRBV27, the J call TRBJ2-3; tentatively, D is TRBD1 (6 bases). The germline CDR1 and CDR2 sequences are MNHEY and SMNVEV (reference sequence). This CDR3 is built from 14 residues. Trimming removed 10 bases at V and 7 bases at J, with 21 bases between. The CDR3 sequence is CAIANRAGVYTQYF. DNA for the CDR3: TGTGCCATCGCCAACAGGGCCGGGGTTTATACGCAGTATTTT.

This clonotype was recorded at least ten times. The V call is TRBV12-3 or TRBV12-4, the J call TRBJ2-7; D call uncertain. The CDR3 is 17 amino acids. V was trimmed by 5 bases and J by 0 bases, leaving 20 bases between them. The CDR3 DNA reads TGTGCCAGCAGTCTATTTGGGCTCGCCAGGAGCTCCTACGAGCAGTACTTC. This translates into CASSLFGLARSSYEQYF.

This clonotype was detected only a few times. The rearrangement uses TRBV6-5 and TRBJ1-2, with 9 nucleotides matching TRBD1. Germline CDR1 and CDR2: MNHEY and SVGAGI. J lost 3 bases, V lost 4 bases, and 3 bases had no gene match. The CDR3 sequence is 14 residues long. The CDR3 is CASSFRDRDYGYTF. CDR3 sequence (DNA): TGTGCCAGCAGTTTCCGGGACAGGGACTATGGCTACACCTTC.